The TCR beta chain described here comes from a study of blood T cell repertoires in COVID-19. For the study at large: Both acute and convalescent COVID-19 samples were obtained from the United States, Italy and Spain. PBMCs, B-cell-depleted T cells, or T cells were the source of the cDNA or gDNA that made up the material.

In the authors' methods: Estimation of nucleated cell counts was performed using reference gene primer amplification. This table comes from immunoSEQ multiplex PCR, and its TCRdb copy is limited to in-frame clones, with some not included. The V and J calls and clone size were taken over from that table, and D and trimming were inferred from the DNA. The sample contains a few hundred thousand clones, around 85% of which appear only once. CDR3 size: 16 residues. Germline CDR1 LGHDT, CDR2 YNNKEL (reference sequence). Trimming removed 1 base from V and 0 bases from J; junction bases left unmatched: 5. The receptor comes from a man aged 60 to 75 with acute or convalescent COVID-19. The J gene is TRBJ1-1, the V gene TRBV3-1 (or the pseudogene TRBV3-2), with 7 bases identical to TRBD1. Sequencing used peripheral blood. CDR3 DNA: TGTGCCAGCAGCCAAGTTGGGGACAGATTGAACACTGAAGCTTTCTTT. Translation gives CASSQVGDRLNTEAFF.